Listed here are 20 T cell receptor beta chains from one sample, sequenced in a study of T cell responses to AZD1222 COVID-19 vaccine. Method: immunoSEQ multiplex PCR; TCRdb's copy keeps in-frame clones and lacks some. This sample yields around 130,000 clones, of which 88% are seen a single time; under 6% belongs to the top ten. Sample: peripheral blood, taken 28 days after the second AZD1222 dose. The receptors were sampled from an adult who received the AZD1222 COVID-19 vaccine.

The chain employs TRBV7-2 and TRBJ2-1; 7 bases match TRBD2. The CDR3 runs 15 residues. The germline CDR1 and CDR2 sequences are SGHTA and FQGNSA. The J segment lost 6 bases and the V segment lost 2 bases, leaving 7 bases of the junction unmatched. The CDR3 bases are TGTGCCAGCAGCTTATGGGCGGGAGCTGGCAATGAGCAGTTCTTC. Its translation is CASSLWAGAGNEQFF.

The V and J genes are TRBV6-5 and TRBJ2-7; tentative D call: TRBD1 (6 bases). Per germline, CDR1 MNHEY and CDR2 SVGAGI. V shed 7 bases and J shed 2 bases, with 15 bases lying between them. This CDR3 contains 14 residues. The CDR3 spells CASKTGQFTYEQYF. CDR3 coding DNA: TGTGCCAGCAAGACCGGACAGTTCACCTACGAGCAGTACTTC.

The V call is TRBV30, the J call TRBJ1-5, with D unclear. The CDR3 extends over 14 amino acids. V was pared by 0 bases and J by 0 bases, with 6 bases between. Germline CDR1 GTSNPN, CDR2 SVGIG (reference sequence). CDR3 region: CAWSVIGSNQPQHF. DNA for the CDR3: TGTGCCTGGAGTGTAATCGGTAGCAATCAGCCCCAGCATTTT.

In the case of this clone: The same CDR3 also results from other DNA sequences found in this sample. The CDR3 bases are TGTGCCAGCAGTGAAGGAGGAGCTAACTATGGCTACACCTTC. Its translation: CASSEGGANYGYTF. The chain carries TRBV6-1 and TRBJ1-2, with unresolved D. This CDR3 is built from 14 residues. Trimming took 1 base from V and 0 from J, leaving 6 bases between them. The germline V gene encodes CDR1 MNHNS and CDR2 SASEGT.

This chain joins TRBV27 and TRBJ2-7; no reliable D call. V lost 3 bases to trimming and J lost 9 bases, with 15 bases between them. The CDR3 is made up of 13 amino acids. CDR1 MNHEY and CDR2 SMNVEV come from the germline V gene (reference sequence). The CDR3 loop is CASSFTRTKWQYF. In nucleotides, the CDR3 is TGTGCCAGCAGTTTTACACGGACCAAGTGGCAGTACTTC.

The chain is built from TRBV7-9 and TRBJ2-2; D gene unclear. CDR3 size: 15 residues. V lost 1 base, J lost 4 bases, and 10 bases lay in between. The germline V gene encodes CDR1 SEHNR and CDR2 FQNEAQ (reference sequence). The CDR3 bases are TGTGCCAGCAGCTTAGTCTCACCGGCCACCGGGGAGCTGTTTTTT. It translates to CASSLVSPATGELFF.

This rearrangement joins TRBV19 to TRBJ2-1; TRBD2 aligns across 14 bases. The germline V gene encodes CDR1 LNHDA and CDR2 SQIVND (reference sequence). J lost 4 bases, V lost 6 bases, and 2 bases had no gene match. This CDR3 region has 15 residues. CDR3 in amino acids: CASSRLAGGYNEQFF. CDR3 bases: TGTGCCAGTAGCCGACTAGCGGGGGGGTACAATGAGCAGTTCTTC.

This sequence joins TRBV11-3 and TRBJ2-5; the D gene is possibly TRBD2 (5 bases). CDR3 length: 14 amino acids. V lost 5 bases and J 4 bases, leaving 14 bases between the germline ends. Germline-derived CDR1 and CDR2 are SGHNT and YENEEA. Written as DNA, the CDR3 is TGTGCCAGCAGCGGAATACTAGAAGTAGAGACCCAGTACTTC. Protein product: CASSGILEVETQYF.

This clone came up once. The chain links TRBV28 to TRBJ1-4; no firm D call. There are 15 residues in the CDR3. Per the germline V gene, CDR1 is MDHEN and CDR2 is SYDVKM. V lost 5 bases to trimming and J lost 9 bases, with 19 bases between them. For the CDR3, the DNA is TGTGCCAGCAGTCTACCGTCCCAAACGGGGAAAAAACTGTTTTTT. Amino acids: CASSLPSQTGKKLFF.

The chain has TRBV9 and TRBJ2-3; TRBD2 matches 8 bases. From germline, CDR1 is SGDLS and CDR2 YYNGEE. The CDR3 is 17 residues long. Losses at the gene ends were 3 bases for V and 2 bases for J; bases not matched to a gene: 11. The CDR3 loop reads CASSAPAGGSLTDTQYF. The DNA of the CDR3 is TGTGCCAGCAGCGCCCCGGCGGGGGGCTCCCTCACAGATACGCAGTATTTT.

The CDR3 sequence: CASSNKPASSYNSPLHF. The CDR3 nucleotides read TGTGCCAGTAGTAATAAACCAGCTAGCTCCTATAATTCACCCCTCCACTTT. The chain links TRBV19 to TRBJ1-6; D uncertain. V lost 4 bases and J 0 bases, leaving 13 bases between the germline ends. The length of the CDR3 is 17 residues. Per the germline V gene, CDR1 is LNHDA and CDR2 is SQIVND (reference sequence).

The V gene is TRBV4-1, the J gene TRBJ1-2; D gene ambiguous. Germline lookup yields CDR1 MGHRA and CDR2 YSYEKL. V dropped 0 bases and J dropped 1 base, with 9 bases sitting between them. The CDR3 length is 15 residues. CDR3 residues: CASSQDAEGNYGYTF. The CDR3 bases are TGCGCCAGCAGCCAAGACGCTGAGGGTAACTATGGCTACACCTTC.

This rearrangement joins TRBV30 to TRBJ2-4; D is undetermined. The CDR3 runs to 14 residues. V lost 5 bases and J 0 bases, leaving 11 bases between the germline ends. Per the germline V gene, CDR1 is GTSNPN and CDR2 is SVGIG (reference sequence). The CDR3 reads CAWERDLAKNIQYF. The CDR3 DNA sequence: TGTGCCTGGGAAAGGGATCTAGCCAAAAACATTCAGTACTTC.

The chain couples TRBV6-2 or TRBV6-3 to TRBJ2-3; 7 positions agree with TRBD2. Germline trimming cut 3 bases from V and 0 bases from J; bases unmatched to any gene: 12. The CDR3 runs 18 residues. Germline CDR1 MNHEY, CDR2 SVGEGT. Written as DNA, the CDR3 is TGTGCCAGCAGTTATGGGGCTAGCGGTGGGGCTAGCACAGATACGCAGTATTTT. It is translated as CASSYGASGGASTDTQYF.

About this clone: Other DNA variants within this sample encode the same CDR3. The chain links TRBV7-2 to TRBJ2-7; D call uncertain. V gave up 3 bases and J gave up 1 base, with 7 bases separating them. CDR3 length: 13 residues. Germline CDR1 and CDR2: SGHTA and FQGNSA. The CDR3 DNA is TGTGCCAGCAGCTTTGGCCGATCCTACGAGCAGTACTTC. This translates into CASSFGRSYEQYF.

A single count supports this clone. J is TRBJ1-5 and V is TRBV3-1 (or the pseudogene TRBV3-2); D is undetermined. Germline V lookup: CDR1 LGHDT, CDR2 YNNKEL (reference sequence). V lost 4 bases and J 3 bases, leaving 10 bases between the germline ends. This CDR3 contains 14 residues. In nucleotides, the CDR3 is TGTGCCAGCAGCCCGGACGGCTACAATCAGCCCCAGCATTTT. Protein sequence: CASSPDGYNQPQHF.

V usage is TRBV27 and J usage is TRBJ1-6; D is uncertain. Deletions cut 5 bases from V and 14 bases from J, with 22 bases between. This CDR3 is 15 amino acids long. Germline CDR1 is MNHEY and CDR2 is SMNVEV (reference sequence). CDR3 sequence reads: CASSPTPGPGGALHF. Written as DNA, the CDR3 is TGTGCCAGCAGTCCCACTCCGGGCCCGGGCGGAGCCCTCCACTTT.

This sequence joins TRBV20-1 and TRBJ2-1, with no clear D. The V gene lost 5 bases and the J gene lost 9 bases, with 8 bases spanning the gap. Germline V CDR1 and CDR2: DFQATT, SNEGSKA (reference sequence). The CDR3 spans 10 residues. CDR3 in DNA: TGCAGTGCTCTGCAAGGTGAGCAGTTCTTC. It translates to CSALQGEQFF.

The genes are TRBV13 and TRBJ2-7; maybe TRBD2 (6 bases). Germline CDR1 and CDR2: PRHDT and FYEKMQ (reference sequence). Trimming cost V 5 bases and J 4 bases, with 15 bases left between them. The CDR3 consists of 14 residues. CDR3 sequence reads: CASSSGGAIYEQYF. CDR3 nucleotide sequence: TGTGCCAGCAGCAGCGGAGGGGCGATATACGAGCAGTACTTC.

This sequence joins TRBV6-2 or TRBV6-3 and TRBJ2-1, with 7 positions matching TRBD1. The CDR3 is 13 residues long. CDR1 is MNHEY, CDR2 SVGEGT, per germline. V lost 6 bases to trimming and J lost 4 bases; unmatched junction nucleotides: 3. CDR3 bases: TGTGCCAGCAGCCCGGGACAGTACAATGAGCAGTTCTTC. It yields the protein CASSPGQYNEQFF.